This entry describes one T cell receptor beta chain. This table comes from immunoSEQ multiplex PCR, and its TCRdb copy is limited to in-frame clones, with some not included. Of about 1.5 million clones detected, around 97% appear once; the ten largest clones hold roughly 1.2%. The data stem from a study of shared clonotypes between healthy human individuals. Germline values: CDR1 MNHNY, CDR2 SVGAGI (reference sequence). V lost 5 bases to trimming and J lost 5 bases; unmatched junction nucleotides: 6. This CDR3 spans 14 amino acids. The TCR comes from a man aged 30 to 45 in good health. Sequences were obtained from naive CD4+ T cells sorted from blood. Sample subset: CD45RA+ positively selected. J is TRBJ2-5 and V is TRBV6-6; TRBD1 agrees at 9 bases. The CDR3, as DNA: TGTGCCAGCAGTCAACAGGGGGCCTGGGAGACCCAGTACTTC. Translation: CASSQQGAWETQYF.